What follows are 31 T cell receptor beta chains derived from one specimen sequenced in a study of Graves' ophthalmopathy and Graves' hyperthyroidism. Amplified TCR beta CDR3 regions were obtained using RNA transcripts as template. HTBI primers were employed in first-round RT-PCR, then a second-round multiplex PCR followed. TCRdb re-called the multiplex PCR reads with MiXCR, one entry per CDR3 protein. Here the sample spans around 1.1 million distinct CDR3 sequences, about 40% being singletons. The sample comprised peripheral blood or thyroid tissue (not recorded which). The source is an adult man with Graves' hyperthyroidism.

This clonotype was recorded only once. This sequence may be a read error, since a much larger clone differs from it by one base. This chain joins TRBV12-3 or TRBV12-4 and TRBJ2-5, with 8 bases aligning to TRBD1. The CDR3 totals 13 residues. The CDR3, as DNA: TGTGCCTGCAGTCGGACAGGGAGGGAGACCCAGTACTTC. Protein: CACSRTGRETQYF.

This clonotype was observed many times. This CDR3 is CAWNQGGVDTEAFF. The CDR3 DNA reads as TGTGCCTGGAACCAGGGAGGAGTGGACACTGAAGCTTTCTTT. The J gene is TRBJ1-1, the V gene TRBV30, with a possible D match to TRBD1 (5 bases). This CDR3 comprises 14 residues. CDR1 and CDR2 (germline): GTSNPN, SVGIG (reference sequence). V lost 4 bases and J 3 bases, leaving 15 bases between the germline ends.

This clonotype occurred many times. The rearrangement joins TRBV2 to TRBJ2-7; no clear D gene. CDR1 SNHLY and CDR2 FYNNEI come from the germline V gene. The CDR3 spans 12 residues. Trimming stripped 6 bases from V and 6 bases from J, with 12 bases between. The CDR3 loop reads CASRVPSIEQYF. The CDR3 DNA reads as TGTGCCAGCAGGGTCCCCTCCATCGAGCAGTACTTC.

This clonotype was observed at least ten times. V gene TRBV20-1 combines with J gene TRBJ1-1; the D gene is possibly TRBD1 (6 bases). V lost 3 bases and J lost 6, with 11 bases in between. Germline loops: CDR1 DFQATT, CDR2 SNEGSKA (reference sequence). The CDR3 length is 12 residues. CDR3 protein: CSASTGISEAFF. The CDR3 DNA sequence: TGCAGTGCTAGTACAGGGATTTCTGAAGCTTTCTTT.

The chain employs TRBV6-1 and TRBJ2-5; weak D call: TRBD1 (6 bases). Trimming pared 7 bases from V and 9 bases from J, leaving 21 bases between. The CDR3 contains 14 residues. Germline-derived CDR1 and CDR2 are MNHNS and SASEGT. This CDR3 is CASTRQASNQPQYF. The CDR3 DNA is TGTGCCAGCACCCGACAGGCAAGCAATCAGCCCCAGTACTTC.

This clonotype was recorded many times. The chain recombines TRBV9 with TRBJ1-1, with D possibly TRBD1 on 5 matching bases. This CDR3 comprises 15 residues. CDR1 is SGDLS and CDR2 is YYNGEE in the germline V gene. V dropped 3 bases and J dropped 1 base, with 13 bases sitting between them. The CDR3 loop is CASSDEGTANTEAFF. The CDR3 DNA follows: TGTGCCAGCAGCGACGAGGGGACGGCGAACACTGAAGCTTTCTTT.

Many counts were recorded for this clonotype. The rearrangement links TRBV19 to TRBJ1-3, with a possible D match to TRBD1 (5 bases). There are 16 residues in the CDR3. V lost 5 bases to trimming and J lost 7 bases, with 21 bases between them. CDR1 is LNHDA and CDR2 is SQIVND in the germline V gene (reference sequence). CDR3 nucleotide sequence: TGTGCCAGTAGTGCGATCAGGGTTCAAACGCCGAACACCATATATTTT. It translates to CASSAIRVQTPNTIYF. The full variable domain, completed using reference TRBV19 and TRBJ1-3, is DGGITQSPKYLFRKEGQNVTLSCEQNLNHDAMYWYRQDPGQGLRLIYYSQIVNDFQKGDIAEGYSVSREKKESFPLTVTSAQKNPTAFYLCASSAIRVQTPNTIYFGEGSWLTVV.

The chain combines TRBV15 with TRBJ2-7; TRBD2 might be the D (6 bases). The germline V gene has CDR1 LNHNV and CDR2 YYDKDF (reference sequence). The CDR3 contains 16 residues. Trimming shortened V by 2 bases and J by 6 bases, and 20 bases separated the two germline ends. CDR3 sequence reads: CATSRWVSGTFAEQYF. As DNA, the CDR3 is TGTGCCACCAGCAGATGGGTTTCAGGGACTTTTGCCGAGCAGTACTTC.

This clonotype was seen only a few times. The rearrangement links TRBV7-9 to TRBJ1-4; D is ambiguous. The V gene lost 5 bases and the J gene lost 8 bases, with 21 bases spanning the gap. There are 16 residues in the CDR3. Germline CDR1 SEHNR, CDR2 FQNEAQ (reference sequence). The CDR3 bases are TGTGCCAGCAGCCCACCGAACCATTTCCCCAGGGAAAAACTGTTTTTT. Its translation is CASSPPNHFPREKLFF.

As DNA, the CDR3 is TGTGCCAGCAGTAGGACACGGTATAATTCACCCCTCCACTTT. This encodes CASSRTRYNSPLHF. This rearrangement joins TRBV6-5 to TRBJ1-6; D might be TRBD1 (5 bases). Germline V gene sequence: CDR1 MNHEY, CDR2 SVGAGI. V was pared by 5 bases and J by 4 bases, with 9 bases between. CDR3 length: 14 residues.

DNA of the CDR3: TGTGCCAGCAGCCCAGAGGCTAGCGGGAGGAGCTCCTACGAGCAGTACTTC. Translation gives CASSPEASGRSSYEQYF. The chain combines TRBV11-1 with TRBJ2-7, with TRBD2 matching 11 bases. CDR3 length equals 17 residues. Germline V gene lookup returns CDR1 SGHAT and CDR2 FQDESV (reference sequence). Trimming took 5 bases from V and 0 from J; bases not matched to a gene: 9.

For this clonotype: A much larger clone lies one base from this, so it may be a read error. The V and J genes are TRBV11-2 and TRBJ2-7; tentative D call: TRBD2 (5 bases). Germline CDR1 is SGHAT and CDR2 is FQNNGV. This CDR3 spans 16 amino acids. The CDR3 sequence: CTSSSLGEGYSYEQYF. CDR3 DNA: TGTACCAGCAGCTCGCTGGGCGAGGGATACTCCTACGAGCAGTACTTC.

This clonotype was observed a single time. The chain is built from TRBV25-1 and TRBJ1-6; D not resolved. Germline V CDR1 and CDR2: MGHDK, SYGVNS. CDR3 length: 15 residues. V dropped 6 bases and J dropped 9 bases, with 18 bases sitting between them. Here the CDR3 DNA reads TGTGCCAGCAGACCGGGCGGCAGTAGCGGTTCACCCCTCCACTTT. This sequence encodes CASRPGGSSGSPLHF.

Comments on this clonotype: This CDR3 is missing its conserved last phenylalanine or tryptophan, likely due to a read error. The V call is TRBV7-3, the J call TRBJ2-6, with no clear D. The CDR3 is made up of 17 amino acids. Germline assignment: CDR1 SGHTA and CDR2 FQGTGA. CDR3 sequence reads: CASSQDGQISGANVLTI. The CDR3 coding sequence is TGCGCCAGCAGCCAAGATGGGCAGATCTCTGGGGCCAACGTCCTGACTATC.

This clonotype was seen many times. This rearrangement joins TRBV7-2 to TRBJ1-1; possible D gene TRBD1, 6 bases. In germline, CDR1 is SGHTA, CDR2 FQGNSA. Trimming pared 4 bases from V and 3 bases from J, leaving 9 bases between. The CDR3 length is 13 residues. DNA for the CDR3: TGTGCCAGCAGCTCAGGGGTTCACACTGAAGCTTTCTTT. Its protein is CASSSGVHTEAFF.

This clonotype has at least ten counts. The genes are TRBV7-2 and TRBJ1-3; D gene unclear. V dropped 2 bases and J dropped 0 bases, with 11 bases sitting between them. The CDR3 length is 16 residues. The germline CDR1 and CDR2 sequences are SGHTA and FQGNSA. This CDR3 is CASSLSGPISGNTIYF. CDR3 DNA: TGTGCCAGCAGCTTAAGTGGGCCGATCTCTGGAAACACCATATATTTT.

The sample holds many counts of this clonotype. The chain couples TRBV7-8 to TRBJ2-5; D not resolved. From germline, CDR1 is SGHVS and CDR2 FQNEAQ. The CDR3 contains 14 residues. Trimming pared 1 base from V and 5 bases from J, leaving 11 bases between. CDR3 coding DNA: TGTGCCAGCAGCTTAGTTTCTCTATCGGAGACCCAGTACTTC. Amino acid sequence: CASSLVSLSETQYF.

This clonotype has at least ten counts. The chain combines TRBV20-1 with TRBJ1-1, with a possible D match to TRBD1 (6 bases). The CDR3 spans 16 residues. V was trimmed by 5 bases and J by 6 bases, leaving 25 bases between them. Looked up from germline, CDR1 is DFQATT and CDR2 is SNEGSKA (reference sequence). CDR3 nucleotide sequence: TGCAGTGCTCTCCCGGGACACAAGTTCTCACGGGCTGAAGCTTTCTTT. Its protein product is CSALPGHKFSRAEAFF.

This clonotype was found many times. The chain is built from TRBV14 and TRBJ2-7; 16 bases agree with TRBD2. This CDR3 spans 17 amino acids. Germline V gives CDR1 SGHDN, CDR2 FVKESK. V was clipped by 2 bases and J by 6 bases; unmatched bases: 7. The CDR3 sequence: CASSQTGTSGGATEQYF. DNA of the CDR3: TGTGCCAGCAGCCAAACCGGGACTAGCGGGGGGGCCACCGAGCAGTACTTC. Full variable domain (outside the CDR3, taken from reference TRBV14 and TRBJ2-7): EAGVTQFPSHSVIEKGQTVTLRCDPISGHDNLYWYRRVMGKEIKFLLHFVKESKQDESGMPNNRFLAERTGGTYSTLKVQPAELEDSGVYFCASSQTGTSGGATEQYFGPGTRLTVT.

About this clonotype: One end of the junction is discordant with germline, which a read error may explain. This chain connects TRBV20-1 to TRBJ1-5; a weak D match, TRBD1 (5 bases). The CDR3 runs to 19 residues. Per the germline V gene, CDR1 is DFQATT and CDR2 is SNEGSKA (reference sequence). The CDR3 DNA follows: TGCAGTGTTAGAGATCGGCGGGCAGGGAACCGCTATAGCAATCAGCCCCAGCATTTT. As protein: CSVRDRRAGNRYSNQPQHF.

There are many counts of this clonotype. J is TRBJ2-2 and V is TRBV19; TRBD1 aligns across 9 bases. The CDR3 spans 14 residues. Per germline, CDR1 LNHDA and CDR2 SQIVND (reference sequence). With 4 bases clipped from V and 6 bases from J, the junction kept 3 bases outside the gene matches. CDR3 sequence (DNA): TGTGCCAGTAGTAGGGACAGGGTCCCCGGGGAGCTGTTTTTT. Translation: CASSRDRVPGELFF.

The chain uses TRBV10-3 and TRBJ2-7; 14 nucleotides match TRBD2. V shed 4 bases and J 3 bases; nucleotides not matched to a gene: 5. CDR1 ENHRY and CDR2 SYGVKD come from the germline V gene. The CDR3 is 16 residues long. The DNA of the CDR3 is TGTGCCATCAGTGCCGGACTAGCGGGAGGCTACTACGAGCAGTACTTC. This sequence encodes CAISAGLAGGYYEQYF.

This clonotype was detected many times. The CDR3 DNA follows: TGCAGTGCGCCGTCCGGGACAGGGTCTAACGAGCAGTACTTC. It is translated as CSAPSGTGSNEQYF. The chain joins TRBV20-1 to TRBJ2-7, with 9 bases aligning to TRBD1. CDR1 and CDR2 from the germline V gene are DFQATT and SNEGSKA (reference sequence). The CDR3 length is 14 residues. Trimming at V came to 6 bases and at J to 5 bases, leaving 11 bases not matched to a gene.

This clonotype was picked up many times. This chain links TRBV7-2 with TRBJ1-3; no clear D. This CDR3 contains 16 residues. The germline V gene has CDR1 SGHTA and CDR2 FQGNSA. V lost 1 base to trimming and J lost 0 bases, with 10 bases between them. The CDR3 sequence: CASSLGTADSGNTIYF. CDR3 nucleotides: TGTGCCAGCAGCTTAGGGACGGCCGACTCTGGAAACACCATATATTTT.

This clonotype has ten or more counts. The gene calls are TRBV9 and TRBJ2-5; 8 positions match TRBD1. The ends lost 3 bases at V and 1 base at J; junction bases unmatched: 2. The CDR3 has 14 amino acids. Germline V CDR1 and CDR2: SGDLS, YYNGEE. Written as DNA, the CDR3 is TGTGCCAGCAGCGGGACAGGGAGCCAAGAGACCCAGTACTTC. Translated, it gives CASSGTGSQETQYF.

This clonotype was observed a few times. CDR3 sequence reads: CASSTGGLNTGELFF. The DNA of the CDR3 is TGTGCCAGCAGTACAGGGGGCTTGAACACCGGGGAGCTGTTTTTT. The chain uses TRBV12-3 or TRBV12-4 and TRBJ2-2; TRBD1 matches at 9 bases. The CDR3 is made up of 15 amino acids. V shed 5 bases and J 1 base; nucleotides not matched to a gene: 2.

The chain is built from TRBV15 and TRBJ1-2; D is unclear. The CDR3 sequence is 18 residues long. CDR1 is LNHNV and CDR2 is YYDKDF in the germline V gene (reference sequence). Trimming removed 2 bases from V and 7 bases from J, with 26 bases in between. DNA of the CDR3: TGTGCCACCAGCAGAACCCACCCCGGGCCCATTCTCTTGGGTGGCTACACCTTC. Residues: CATSRTHPGPILLGGYTF.

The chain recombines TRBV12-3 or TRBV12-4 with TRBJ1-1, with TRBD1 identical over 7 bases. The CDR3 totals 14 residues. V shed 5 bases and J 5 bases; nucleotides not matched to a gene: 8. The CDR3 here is CASSPLDRETEAFF. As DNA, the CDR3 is TGTGCCAGCAGTCCCCTAGACAGGGAAACTGAAGCTTTCTTT.

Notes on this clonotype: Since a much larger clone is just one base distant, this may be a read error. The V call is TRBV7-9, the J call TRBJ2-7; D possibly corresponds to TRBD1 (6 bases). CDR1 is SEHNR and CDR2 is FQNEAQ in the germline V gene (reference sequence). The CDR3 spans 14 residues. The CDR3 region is CGSSLVGADDEQYF. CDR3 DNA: TGTGGCAGCAGCTTAGTGGGGGCGGATGACGAGCAGTACTTC.

DNA of the CDR3: TGCAGCGTTTTGACACGGGCTAGCGAAAAACTGTTTTTT. Translated, it gives CSVLTRASEKLFF. The chain couples TRBV29-1 to TRBJ1-4, with D uncertain. The V and J ends lost 5 bases and 8 bases respectively, with 15 bases between them. In germline, CDR1 is SQVTM, CDR2 ANQGSEA. The CDR3 loop spans 13 amino acids.

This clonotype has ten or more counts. As DNA, the CDR3 is TGCAGCGTTTCGGGGAATGTCGGTAGCGAGCAGTACTTC. Encoded protein: CSVSGNVGSEQYF. The V gene is TRBV29-1, the J gene TRBJ2-7, with D perhaps matching TRBD2 (5 bases). Germline CDR1 and CDR2: SQVTM and ANQGSEA. V dropped 5 bases and J dropped 6 bases, with 17 bases sitting between them. The CDR3 length is 13 residues.